This T cell receptor (beta chain) is drawn from a study of T-cell reconstitution after alpha-beta-depleted transplantation in children. The V end was cut by 5 bases, the J end by 11 bases, with 27 bases between. CDR3 size: 16 residues. The germline V gene encodes CDR1 MGHRA and CDR2 YSYEKL. Preparing the TCRbeta library involved the use of unique molecular identifiers. In TCRdb, the PCR reads were re-called with MiXCR into one record per CDR3 protein. The data hold 380,000 or so distinct CDR3 sequences, with more than 10% observed a single time. This sample comprised PBMCs, obtained from the stem cell graft. This sequence originates from a human donor who donated a stem cell graft to a child with Fanconi anemia. The chain combines TRBV4-1 with TRBJ1-2; D gene uncertain. The DNA of the CDR3 is TGCGCCAGCAGCAAACTATTTGATCGGGGTCCCGGTCGTTACACCTTC. The encoded protein is CASSKLFDRGPGRYTF.